Below, 7 T cell receptor beta chains from the same sample are listed, as sequenced in a study of neoadjuvant anti-PD-1 for oral cavity cancer (dated by TCRdb to the early 2020s). The time point label on this specimen signifies: before neoadjuvant nivolumab. Library method: the immunoSEQ multiplex PCR assay. In its TCRdb copy, this immuneACCESS table keeps in-frame sequences only and misses some clones. Where compared with another copy, unresolved V genes explain less than half of these, and the others have no known cause. Within this sample are some 71,000 clones, with about 83% of them counted one time only. Around 3.7% of the sample comes from the top ten. The source was PBMCs, collected before nivolumab (anti-PD-1) treatment. These receptors came from a person aged 35 to 85 with oral cavity squamous cell carcinoma.

The J gene is TRBJ1-2, the V gene TRBV12-2. TRBV12-2 is termed a pseudogene. The CDR3 totals 15 residues. The CDR3 DNA reads as TGTGCAAGTCGCTTGGGGGGGAGAGGTGAGCGAGGCTACACCTTC. Translated, it gives CASRLGGRGERGYTF.

This chain uses TRBV16 with TRBJ2-7; D might be TRBD1 or TRBD2, each matching 5 bases. CDR1 is KGHSY and CDR2 is FQNENV in the germline V gene. The CDR3 has 16 amino acids. Trimming shortened V by 0 bases and J by 2 bases, and 14 bases separated the two germline ends. The CDR3 region has the DNA TGTGCCAGCAGCCAATCGGCGCCGGGGCCAGCCTACGAGCAGTACTTC. Translated: CASSQSAPGPAYEQYF.

This clone appeared a few times. V and J are TRBV5-6 and TRBJ1-1, with a weak D call TRBD1 (6 bases). The CDR3 consists of 13 residues. Germline CDR1 and CDR2: SGHDT and YYEEEE. Trimming stripped 0 bases from V and 7 bases from J, with 10 bases between. The CDR3 DNA is TGTGCCAGCAGCTTGGCCGGGGGGCTTGAAGCTTTCTTT. It translates to CASSLAGGLEAFF.

The chain carries TRBV4-2 and TRBJ1-1, with no clear D. Trimming shortened V by 0 bases and J by 5 bases, and 13 bases separated the two germline ends. Germline loops: CDR1 LGHNA, CDR2 YNFKEQ. CDR3 length: 15 residues. The DNA of the CDR3 is TGTGCCAGCAGCCAAGATCCGGATAGGAGGACTGAAGCTTTCTTT. It translates to CASSQDPDRRTEAFF.

The V gene is TRBV27, the J gene TRBJ1-2; TRBD1 might be the D (5 bases). The V end was cut by 6 bases, the J end by 7 bases, with 18 bases between. The CDR3 is 14 residues long. The germline V gene encodes CDR1 MNHEY and CDR2 SMNVEV (reference sequence). CDR3 loop: CASSPWGRRGGYTF. The CDR3 DNA reads as TGTGCCAGCAGCCCTTGGGGACGTCGGGGTGGCTACACCTTC.

The rearrangement joins TRBV10-1 to TRBJ1-6; no clear D gene. The CDR3 sequence is 11 residues long. V was clipped by 3 bases and J by 10 bases, with 4 bases between them. Per germline, CDR1 WNHNN and CDR2 SYGVQD (reference sequence). The CDR3 DNA reads as TGCGCCAGCAGTGAAGCATCACCCCTCCACTTT. It encodes CASSEASPLHF.

The V and J genes are TRBV11-2 and TRBJ2-7, with TRBD2 identical over 8 bases. The V and J ends lost 1 base and 4 bases, in that order; junction bases with no gene match: 3. Per the germline V gene, CDR1 is SGHAT and CDR2 is FQNNGV. There are 14 residues in the CDR3. CDR3 sequence: CASSLVSGEYEQYF. The CDR3 DNA sequence: TGTGCCAGCAGCTTAGTTAGCGGGGAATACGAGCAGTACTTC.